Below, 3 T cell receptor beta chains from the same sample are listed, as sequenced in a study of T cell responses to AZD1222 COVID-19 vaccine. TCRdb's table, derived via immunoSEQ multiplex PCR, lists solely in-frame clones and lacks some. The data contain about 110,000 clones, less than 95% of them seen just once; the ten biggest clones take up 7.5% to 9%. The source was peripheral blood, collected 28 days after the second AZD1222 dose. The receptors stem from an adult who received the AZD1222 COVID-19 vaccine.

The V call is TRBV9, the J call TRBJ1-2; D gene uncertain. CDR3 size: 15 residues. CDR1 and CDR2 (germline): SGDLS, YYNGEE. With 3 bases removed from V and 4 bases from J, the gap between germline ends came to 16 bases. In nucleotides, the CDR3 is TGTGCCAGCAGCGCCCGAGGAAAAGACCTCTATGGCTACACCTTC. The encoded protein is CASSARGKDLYGYTF.

CDR3 DNA sequence: TGTGCCAGCAGTTTTGGCTCTGGAAACACCATATATTTT. Residues: CASSFGSGNTIYF. V gene TRBV12-3 or TRBV12-4 combines with J gene TRBJ1-3; no firm D call. Trimming stripped 3 bases from V and 0 bases from J, with 3 bases between. This CDR3 spans 13 amino acids.

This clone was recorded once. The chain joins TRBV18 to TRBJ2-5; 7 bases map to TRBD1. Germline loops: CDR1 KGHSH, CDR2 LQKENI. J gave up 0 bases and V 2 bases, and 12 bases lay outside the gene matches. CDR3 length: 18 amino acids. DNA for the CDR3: TGTGCCAGCTCACCAATTGAGTCTGTGCAGGGGGACCAAGAGACCCAGTACTTC. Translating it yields CASSPIESVQGDQETQYF.